Listed below are T cell receptor beta chains from one sample, sequenced in a study of T-cell reconstitution after alpha-beta-depleted transplantation in children. TCRdb called the PCR reads again in MiXCR, with one record for every CDR3 protein. The repertoire holds about 340,000 distinct CDR3 sequences, with around a tenth as singletons. The input for sequencing was PBMCs from the stem cell graft donor, taken from the stem cell graft. Receptor source: a human donor who donated a stem cell graft to a child with acute lymphoblastic leukemia. Both conserved end residues are trimmed from each CDR3. The D gene is left open where the match is weak.

V gene	D gene	J gene	CDR3 protein
TRBV28	TRBD2	TRBJ2-3	ASRFSGRATDTQY
TRBV12-3/TRBV12-4	TRBD1	TRBJ1-3	ASRTGSSGNTIY
TRBV10-2	NA	TRBJ2-1	ASSVGYNEQF
TRBV18	NA	TRBJ2-5	ASSPRGRQETQY
TRBV5-5	TRBD2	TRBJ2-2	ASSSPAGGVTGELF
TRBV12-3/TRBV12-4	NA	TRBJ2-5	ASIQGETQY
TRBV12-3/TRBV12-4	NA	TRBJ2-6	ASSLGGIGANVLT
TRBV7-9	TRBD2	TRBJ2-1	ASRFSGSSHNEQF
TRBV10-3	TRBD1	TRBJ1-1	AISALTGTGGTEAF
TRBV2	TRBD2	TRBJ2-7	ASSELADSYEQY
TRBV5-1	NA	TRBJ2-7	ASSLSYLSYEQY
TRBV5-1	NA	TRBJ1-5	ASSQGEHSNQPQH
TRBV7-2	TRBD1	TRBJ2-7	ASSLSPARTGDEQY
TRBV6-5	NA	TRBJ2-5	ASSYSRSPETQY
TRBV5-4	NA	TRBJ2-7	ASSPANREQY
TRBV5-1	NA	TRBJ2-5	ASSHTGETQY
TRBV4-2	TRBD1	TRBJ2-7	ASSQDRVEQY
TRBV21-1	NA	TRBJ1-2	ASSNGRSSNYGYT
TRBV12-3/TRBV12-4	NA	TRBJ2-5	ASSLQVQETQY
TRBV5-1	NA	TRBJ1-2	ASSTGPNYGYT
TRBV5-1	TRBD1	TRBJ1-1	ASSLDRGHGDEAF
TRBV19	NA	TRBJ1-2	ASSMGRDSYT
TRBV30	NA	TRBJ1-1	AWSVFRGARTEAF
TRBV5-8	NA	TRBJ2-7	ASGPRGVHEQY
TRBV28	NA	TRBJ2-5	ASRLGGLETQY
TRBV9	TRBD1	TRBJ2-1	ASSSWDRDYNEQF
TRBV7-9	TRBD2	TRBJ2-2	ASSRTSGSPNTGELF
TRBV5-1	NA	TRBJ2-5	ASNPGIQETQY
TRBV5-1	TRBD2	TRBJ2-1	ASSLVPSGGYNEQF
TRBV11-3	TRBD2	TRBJ2-3	ASSLTSGKGTDTQY
TRBV9	NA	TRBJ2-1	ASSPDRVPYNEQF
TRBV12-3/TRBV12-4	TRBD1	TRBJ1-5	ASSDRTGGGNQPQH
TRBV4-3	TRBD2	TRBJ2-3	ASSQETSGGGTQY
TRBV4-3	NA	TRBJ2-7	ASSQDLSSLIPYEQY
TRBV5-1	NA	TRBJ2-1	ASIPWDEQF
TRBV20-1	TRBD1	TRBJ2-1	SAPRTGTNNEQF
TRBV29-1	TRBD2	TRBJ2-5	SDREGVETQY